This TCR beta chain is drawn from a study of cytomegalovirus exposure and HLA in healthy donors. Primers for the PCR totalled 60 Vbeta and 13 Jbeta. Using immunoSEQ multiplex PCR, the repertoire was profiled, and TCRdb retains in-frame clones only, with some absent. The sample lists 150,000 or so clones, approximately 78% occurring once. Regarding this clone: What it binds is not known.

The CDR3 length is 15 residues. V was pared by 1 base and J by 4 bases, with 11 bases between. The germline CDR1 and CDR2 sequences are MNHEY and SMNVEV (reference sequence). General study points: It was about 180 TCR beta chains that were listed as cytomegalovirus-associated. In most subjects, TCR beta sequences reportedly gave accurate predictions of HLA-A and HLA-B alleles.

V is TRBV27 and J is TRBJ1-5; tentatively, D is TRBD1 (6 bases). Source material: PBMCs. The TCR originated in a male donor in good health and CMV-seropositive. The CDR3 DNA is TGTGCCAGCAGTTTATTGACAGGACCTAATCAGCCCCAGCATTTT. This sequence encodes CASSLLTGPNQPQHF.